This T cell receptor (beta chain) was recorded in a study of blood T cell repertoires in COVID-19. On the study more broadly: Collection of acute and convalescent COVID-19 samples took place in the United States, Italy and Spain. PBMCs, B-cell-depleted T cells, or T cells provided the cDNA or gDNA that made up the material.

TCRdb keeps only in-frame clones here, not all; method: immunoSEQ multiplex PCR. Among under 350,000 clones, 65% to 90% were seen once, and the ten largest hold approximately 4.6%. All enrollees were roughly 18 to 90 years old and from roughly 22 US areas. The V segment lost 4 bases and the J segment 1 base; nucleotides outside the gene matches: 3. This CDR3 spans 14 amino acids. In germline, CDR1 is MDHEN, CDR2 SYDVKM. Sequencing input: PBMCs or T cells enriched from blood (not recorded which). The chain joins TRBV28 to TRBJ1-1, with TRBD1 identical over 7 bases. This receptor was identified in a woman in her 40s with acute COVID-19. The CDR3, as DNA: TGTGCCAGCAGTTCGGGACAGCCGAACACTGAAGCTTTCTTT. Encoded protein: CASSSGQPNTEAFF.